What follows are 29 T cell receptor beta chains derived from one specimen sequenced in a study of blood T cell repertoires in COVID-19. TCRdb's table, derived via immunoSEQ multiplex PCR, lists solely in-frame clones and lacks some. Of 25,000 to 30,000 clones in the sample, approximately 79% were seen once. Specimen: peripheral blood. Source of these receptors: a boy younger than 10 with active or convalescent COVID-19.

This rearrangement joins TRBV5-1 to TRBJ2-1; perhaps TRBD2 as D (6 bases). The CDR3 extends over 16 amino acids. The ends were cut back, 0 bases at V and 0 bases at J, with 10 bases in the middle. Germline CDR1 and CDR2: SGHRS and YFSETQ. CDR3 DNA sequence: TGCGCCAGCAGCTTGGCGGGGGTCAGCTCCTACAATGAGCAGTTCTTC. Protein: CASSLAGVSSYNEQFF.

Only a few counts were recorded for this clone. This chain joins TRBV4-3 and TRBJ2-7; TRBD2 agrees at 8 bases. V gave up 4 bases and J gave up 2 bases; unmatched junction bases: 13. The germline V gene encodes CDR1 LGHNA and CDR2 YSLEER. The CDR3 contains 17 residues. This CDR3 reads CASSLGGGRTGTYEQYF. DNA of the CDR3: TGCGCCAGCAGCCTCGGGGGGGGTAGAACAGGCACCTACGAGCAGTACTTC.

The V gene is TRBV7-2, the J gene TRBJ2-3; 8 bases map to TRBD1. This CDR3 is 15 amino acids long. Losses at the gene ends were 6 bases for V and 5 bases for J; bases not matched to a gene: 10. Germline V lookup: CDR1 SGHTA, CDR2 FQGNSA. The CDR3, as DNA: TGTGCCAGCAGTAAACAGGGGGGCTCAGTAGATACGCAGTATTTT. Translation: CASSKQGGSVDTQYF.

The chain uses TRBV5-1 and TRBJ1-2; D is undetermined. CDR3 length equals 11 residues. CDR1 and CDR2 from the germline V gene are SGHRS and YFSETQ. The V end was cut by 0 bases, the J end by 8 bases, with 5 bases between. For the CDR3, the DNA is TGCGCCAGCAGCTTGGGTGAGGGCTACACCTTC. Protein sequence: CASSLGEGYTF.

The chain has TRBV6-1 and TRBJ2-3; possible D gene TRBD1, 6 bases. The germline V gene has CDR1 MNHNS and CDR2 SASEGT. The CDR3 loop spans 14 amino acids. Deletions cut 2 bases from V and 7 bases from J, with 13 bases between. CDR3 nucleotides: TGTGCCAGCAGTGAACCTTCAGGGGTATATACGCAGTATTTT. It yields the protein CASSEPSGVYTQYF.

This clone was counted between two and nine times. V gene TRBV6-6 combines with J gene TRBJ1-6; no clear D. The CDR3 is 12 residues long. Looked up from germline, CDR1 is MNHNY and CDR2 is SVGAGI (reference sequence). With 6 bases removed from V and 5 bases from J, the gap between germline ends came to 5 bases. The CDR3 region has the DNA TGTGCCAGCAGACAGAATAATTCACCCCTCCACTTT. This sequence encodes CASRQNNSPLHF.

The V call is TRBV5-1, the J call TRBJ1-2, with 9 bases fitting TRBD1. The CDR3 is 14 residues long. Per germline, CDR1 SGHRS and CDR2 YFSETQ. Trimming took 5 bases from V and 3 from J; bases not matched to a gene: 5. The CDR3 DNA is TGCGCCAGCAGACCCCGGGACAGGGACTATGGCTACACCTTC. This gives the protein CASRPRDRDYGYTF.

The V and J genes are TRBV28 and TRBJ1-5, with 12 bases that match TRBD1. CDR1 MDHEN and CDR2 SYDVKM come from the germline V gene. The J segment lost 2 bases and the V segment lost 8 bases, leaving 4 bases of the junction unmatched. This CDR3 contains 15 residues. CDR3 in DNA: TGTGCCAGCGGGGACAGGGGGCAAGGCAATCAGCCCCAGCATTTT. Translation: CASGDRGQGNQPQHF.

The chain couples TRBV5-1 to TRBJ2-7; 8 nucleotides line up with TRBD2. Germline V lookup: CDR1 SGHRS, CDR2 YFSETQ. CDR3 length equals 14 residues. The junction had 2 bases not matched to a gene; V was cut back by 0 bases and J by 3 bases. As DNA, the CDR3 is TGCGCCAGCAGCTTGGGCGGGGGGTTCTACGAGCAGTACTTC. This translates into CASSLGGGFYEQYF.

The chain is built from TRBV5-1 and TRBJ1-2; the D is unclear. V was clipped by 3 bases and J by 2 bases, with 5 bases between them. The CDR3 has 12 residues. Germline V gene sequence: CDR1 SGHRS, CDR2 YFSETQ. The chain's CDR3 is CASSSGNYGYTF. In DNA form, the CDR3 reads TGCGCCAGCAGCTCGGGGAACTATGGCTACACCTTC. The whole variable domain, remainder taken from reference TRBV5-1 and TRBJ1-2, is KAGVTQTPRYLIKTRGQQVTLSCSPISGHRSVSWYQQTPGQGLQFLFEYFSETQRNKGNFPGRFSGRQFSNSRSEMNVSTLELGDSALYLCASSSGNYGYTFGSGTRLTVV.

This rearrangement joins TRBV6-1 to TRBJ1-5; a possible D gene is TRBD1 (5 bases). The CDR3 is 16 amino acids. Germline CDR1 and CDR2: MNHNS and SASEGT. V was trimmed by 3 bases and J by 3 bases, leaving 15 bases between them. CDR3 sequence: CASSDPTQGSNQPQHF. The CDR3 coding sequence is TGTGCCAGCAGTGACCCAACCCAGGGTTCCAATCAGCCCCAGCATTTT.

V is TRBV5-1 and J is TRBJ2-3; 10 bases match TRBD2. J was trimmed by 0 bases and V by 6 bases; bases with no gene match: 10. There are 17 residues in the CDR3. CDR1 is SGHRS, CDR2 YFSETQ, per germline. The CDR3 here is CASKGASGSTSTDTQYF. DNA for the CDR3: TGCGCCAGCAAAGGGGCTAGCGGGAGTACTAGCACAGATACGCAGTATTTT.

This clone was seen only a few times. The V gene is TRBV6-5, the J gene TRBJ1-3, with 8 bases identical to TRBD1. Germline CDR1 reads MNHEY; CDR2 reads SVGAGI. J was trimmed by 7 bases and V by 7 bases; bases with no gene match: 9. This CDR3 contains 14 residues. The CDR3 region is CASTRTGYGNTIYF. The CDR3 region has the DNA TGTGCCAGCACCCGGACAGGGTACGGGAACACCATATATTTT.

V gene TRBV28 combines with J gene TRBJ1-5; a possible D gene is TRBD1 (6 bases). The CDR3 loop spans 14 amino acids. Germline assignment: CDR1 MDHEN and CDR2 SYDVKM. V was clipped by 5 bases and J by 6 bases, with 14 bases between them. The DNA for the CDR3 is TGTGCCAGCAGTCCCCAAAGGGGGATTCAGCCCCAGCATTTT. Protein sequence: CASSPQRGIQPQHF.

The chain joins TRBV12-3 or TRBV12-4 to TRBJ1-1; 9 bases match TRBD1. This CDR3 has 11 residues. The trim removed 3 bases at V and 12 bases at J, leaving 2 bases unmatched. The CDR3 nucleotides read TGTGCCAGCAGTTTGGGACAGGGCCCTTTCTTT. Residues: CASSLGQGPFF.

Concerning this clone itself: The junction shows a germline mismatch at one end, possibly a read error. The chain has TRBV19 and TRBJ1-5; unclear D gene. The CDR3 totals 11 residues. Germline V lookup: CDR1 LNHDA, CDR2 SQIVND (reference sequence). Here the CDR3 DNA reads TGTGCCAGTACCTCCGATCAGGCCCAGCATTTT. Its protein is CASTSDQAQHF. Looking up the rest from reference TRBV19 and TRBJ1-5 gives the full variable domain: DGGITQSPKYLFRKEGQNVTLSCEQNLNHDAMYWYRQDPGQGLRLIYYSQIVNDFQKGDIAEGYSVSREKKESFPLTVTSAQKNPTAFYLCASTSDQAQHFGDGTRLSIL.

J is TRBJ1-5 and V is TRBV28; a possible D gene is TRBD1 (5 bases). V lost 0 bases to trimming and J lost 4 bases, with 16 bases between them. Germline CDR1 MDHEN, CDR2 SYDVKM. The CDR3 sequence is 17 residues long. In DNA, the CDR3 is TGTGCCAGCAGTTTATGGTTAGGCAGGGTACCAAATCAGCCCCAGCATTTT. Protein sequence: CASSLWLGRVPNQPQHF. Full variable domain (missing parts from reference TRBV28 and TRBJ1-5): DVKVTQSSRYLVKRTGEKVFLECVQDMDHENMFWYRQDPGLGLRLIYFSYDVKMKEKGDIPEGYSVSREKKERFSLILESASTNQTSMYLCASSLWLGRVPNQPQHFGDGTRLSIL.

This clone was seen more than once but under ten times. The CDR3 nucleotides read TGTGCCAGTACGGGTCCTACCGTGAATCAGCCCCAGCATTTT. This codes for CASTGPTVNQPQHF. The J gene is TRBJ1-5, the V gene TRBV19; D gene uncertain. V was trimmed by 7 bases and J by 4 bases, leaving 14 bases between them. Germline CDR1 reads LNHDA; CDR2 reads SQIVND (reference sequence). The CDR3 sequence is 14 residues long.

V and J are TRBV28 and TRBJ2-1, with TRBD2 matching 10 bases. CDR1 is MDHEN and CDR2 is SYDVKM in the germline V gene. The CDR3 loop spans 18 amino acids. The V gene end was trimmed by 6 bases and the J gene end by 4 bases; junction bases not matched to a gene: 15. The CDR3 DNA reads TGTGCCAGCAGCCACATTCCCGGAAGCGGGAGGGGATACAATGAGCAGTTCTTC. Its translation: CASSHIPGSGRGYNEQFF.

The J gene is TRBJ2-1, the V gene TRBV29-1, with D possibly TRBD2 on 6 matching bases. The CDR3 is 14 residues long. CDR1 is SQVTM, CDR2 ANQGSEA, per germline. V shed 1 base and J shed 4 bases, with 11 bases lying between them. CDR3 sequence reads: CSVEVRAGYNEQFF. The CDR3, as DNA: TGCAGCGTTGAAGTCAGGGCGGGGTACAATGAGCAGTTCTTC.

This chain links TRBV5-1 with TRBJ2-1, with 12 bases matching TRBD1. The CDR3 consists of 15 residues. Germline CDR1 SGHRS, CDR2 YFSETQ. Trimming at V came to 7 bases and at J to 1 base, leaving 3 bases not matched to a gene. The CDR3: CASGTGGLSYNEQFF. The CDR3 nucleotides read TGCGCCAGCGGGACAGGGGGCCTGTCCTACAATGAGCAGTTCTTC.

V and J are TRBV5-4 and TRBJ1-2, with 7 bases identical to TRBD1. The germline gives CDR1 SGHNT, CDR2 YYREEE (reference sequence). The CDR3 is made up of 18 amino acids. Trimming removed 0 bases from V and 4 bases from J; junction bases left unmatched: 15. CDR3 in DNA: TGTGCCAGCAGCTTGGAGAACCCGCTCCGGGACAGACTCTATGGCTACACCTTC. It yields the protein CASSLENPLRDRLYGYTF.

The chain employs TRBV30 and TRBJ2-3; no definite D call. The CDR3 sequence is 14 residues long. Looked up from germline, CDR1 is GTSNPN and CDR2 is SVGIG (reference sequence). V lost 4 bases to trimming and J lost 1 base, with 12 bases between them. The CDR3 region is CAWKHYPRTDTQYF. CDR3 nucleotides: TGTGCCTGGAAGCATTACCCGCGCACAGATACGCAGTATTTT.

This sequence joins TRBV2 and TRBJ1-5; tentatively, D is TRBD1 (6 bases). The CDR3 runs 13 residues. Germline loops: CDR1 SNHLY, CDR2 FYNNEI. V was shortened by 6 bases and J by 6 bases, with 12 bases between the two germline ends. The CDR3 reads CASRGYRAQPQHF. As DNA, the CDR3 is TGTGCCAGCAGAGGATACAGGGCTCAGCCCCAGCATTTT.

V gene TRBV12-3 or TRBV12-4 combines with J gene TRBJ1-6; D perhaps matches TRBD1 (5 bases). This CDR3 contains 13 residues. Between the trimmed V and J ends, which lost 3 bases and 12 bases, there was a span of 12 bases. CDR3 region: CASSLGQGLPLHF. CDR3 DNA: TGTGCCAGCAGTTTGGGGCAGGGTTTACCCCTCCACTTT.

The CDR3, as DNA: TGTGCCAGTAGCGGGGGTTGGGTTAATGGCTACACCTTC. Its translation is CASSGGWVNGYTF. The chain has TRBV19 and TRBJ1-2; TRBD1 is a possible D gene (5 bases). The CDR3 contains 13 residues. CDR1 and CDR2 from the germline V gene are LNHDA and SQIVND (reference sequence). V lost 6 bases and J lost 6, with 14 bases in between.

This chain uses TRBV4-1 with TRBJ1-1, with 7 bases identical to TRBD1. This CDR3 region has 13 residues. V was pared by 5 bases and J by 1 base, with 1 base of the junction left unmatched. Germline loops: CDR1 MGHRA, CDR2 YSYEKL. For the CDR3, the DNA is TGCGCCAGCAGCAGGGACAGGAACACTGAAGCTTTCTTT. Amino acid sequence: CASSRDRNTEAFF.

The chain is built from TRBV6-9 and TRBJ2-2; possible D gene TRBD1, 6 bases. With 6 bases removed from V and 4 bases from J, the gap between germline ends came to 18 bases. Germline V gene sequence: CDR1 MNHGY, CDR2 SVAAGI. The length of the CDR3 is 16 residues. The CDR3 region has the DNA TGTGCCAGCAGGTGTCAGGGGCCCTTAGGCACCGGGGAGCTGTTTTTT. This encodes CASRCQGPLGTGELFF.

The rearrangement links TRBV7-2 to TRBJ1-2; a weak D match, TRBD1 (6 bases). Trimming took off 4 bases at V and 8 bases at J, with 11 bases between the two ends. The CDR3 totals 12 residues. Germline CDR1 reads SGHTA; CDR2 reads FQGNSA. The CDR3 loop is CASSSTGYGYTF. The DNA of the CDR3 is TGTGCCAGCAGCTCAACAGGGTACGGCTACACCTTC.